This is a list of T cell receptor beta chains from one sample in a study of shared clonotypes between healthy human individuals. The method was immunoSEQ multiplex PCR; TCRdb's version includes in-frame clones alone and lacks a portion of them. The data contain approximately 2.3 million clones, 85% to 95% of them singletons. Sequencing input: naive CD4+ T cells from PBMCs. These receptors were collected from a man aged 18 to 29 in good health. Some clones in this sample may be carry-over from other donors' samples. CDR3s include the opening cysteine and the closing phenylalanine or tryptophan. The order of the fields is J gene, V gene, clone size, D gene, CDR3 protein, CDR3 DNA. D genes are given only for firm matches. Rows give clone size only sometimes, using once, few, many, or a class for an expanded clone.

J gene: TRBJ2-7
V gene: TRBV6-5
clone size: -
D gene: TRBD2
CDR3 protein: CASSARTSGKYEQYF
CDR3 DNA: TGTGCCAGCAGTGCCAGGACTAGCGGGAAGTACGAGCAGTACTTC

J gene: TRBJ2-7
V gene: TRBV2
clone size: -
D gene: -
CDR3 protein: CASSVAGSYEQYF
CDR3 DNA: TGTGCCAGCAGCGTCGCGGGCTCCTACGAGCAGTACTTC

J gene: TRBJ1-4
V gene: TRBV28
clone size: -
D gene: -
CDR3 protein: CAYGVPNEKLFF
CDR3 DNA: TGTGCCTACGGGGTCCCTAATGAAAAACTGTTTTTT

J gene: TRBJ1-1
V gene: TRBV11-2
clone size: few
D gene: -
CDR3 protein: CASSTRRNEAFF
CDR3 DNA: TGTGCCAGCAGCACAAGACGTAATGAAGCTTTCTTT

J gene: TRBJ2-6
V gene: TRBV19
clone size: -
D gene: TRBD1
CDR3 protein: CASSGPLQGWSGANVLTF
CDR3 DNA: TGTGCCAGTAGTGGTCCTTTACAGGGGTGGTCTGGGGCCAACGTCCTGACTTTC

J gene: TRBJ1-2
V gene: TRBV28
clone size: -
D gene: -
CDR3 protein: CASSLPSTSYGYTF
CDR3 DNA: TGTGCCAGCAGTTTACCCTCCACGTCTTATGGCTACACCTTC

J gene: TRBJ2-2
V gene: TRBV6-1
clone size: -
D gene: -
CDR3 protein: CASKLKTNTGELFF
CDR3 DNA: TGTGCCAGCAAATTGAAAACGAACACCGGGGAGCTGTTTTTT

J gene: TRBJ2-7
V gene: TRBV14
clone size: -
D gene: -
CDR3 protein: CASSQNGHFAEQYF
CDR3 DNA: TGTGCCAGCAGCCAAAATGGGCATTTTGCCGAGCAGTACTTC

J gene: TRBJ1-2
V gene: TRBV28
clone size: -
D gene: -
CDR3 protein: CASRLESDANYGYTF
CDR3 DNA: TGTGCCAGCAGATTGGAGTCAGATGCTAACTATGGCTACACCTTC

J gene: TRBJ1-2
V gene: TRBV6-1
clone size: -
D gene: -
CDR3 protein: CASSPVYGYTF
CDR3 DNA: TGTGCCAGCAGTCCTGTCTATGGCTACACCTTC

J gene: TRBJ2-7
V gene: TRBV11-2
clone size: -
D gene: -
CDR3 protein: CASSLVTGAYEQYF
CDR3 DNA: TGTGCCAGCAGCTTAGTAACGGGAGCCTACGAGCAGTACTTC

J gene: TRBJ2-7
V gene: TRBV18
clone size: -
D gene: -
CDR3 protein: CASSPGVSSYEQYF
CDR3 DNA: TGTGCCAGCTCACCGGGGGTCAGCTCCTACGAGCAGTACTTC

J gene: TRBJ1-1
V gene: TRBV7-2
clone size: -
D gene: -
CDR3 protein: CASSLRQATEAFF
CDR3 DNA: TGTGCCAGCAGCTTAAGGCAGGCTACTGAAGCTTTCTTT

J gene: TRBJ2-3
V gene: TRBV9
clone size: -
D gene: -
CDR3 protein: CASSLSPLTGADTQYF
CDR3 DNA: TGTGCCAGCAGCCTCAGCCCCCTGACAGGTGCAGATACGCAGTATTTT

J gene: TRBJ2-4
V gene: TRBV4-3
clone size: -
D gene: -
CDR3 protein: CASSQVVGRAKNIQYF
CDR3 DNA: TGCGCCAGCAGCCAAGTGGTTGGGCGCGCCAAAAACATTCAGTACTTC

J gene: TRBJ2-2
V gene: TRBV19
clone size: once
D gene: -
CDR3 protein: CASRRTGSFSVTSSRQNTGELFF
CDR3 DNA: TGTGCCAGTAGGAGAACAGGGTCCTTTTCGGTGACGTCTAGCCGTCAGAACACCGGGGAGCTGTTTTTT

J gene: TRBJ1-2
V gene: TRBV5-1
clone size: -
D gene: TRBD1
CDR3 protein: CASSLSYSTGYGYTF
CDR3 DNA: TGCGCCAGCAGCCTAAGCTACTCGACAGGGTACGGCTACACCTTC

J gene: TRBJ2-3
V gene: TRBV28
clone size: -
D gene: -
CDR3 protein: CASSPFADTQYF
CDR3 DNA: TGTGCCAGCAGTCCCTTTGCTGATACGCAGTATTTT

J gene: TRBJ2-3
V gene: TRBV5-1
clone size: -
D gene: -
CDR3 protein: CASSRVPTDTQYF
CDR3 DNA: TGCGCCAGCAGCCGGGTTCCAACAGATACGCAGTATTTT

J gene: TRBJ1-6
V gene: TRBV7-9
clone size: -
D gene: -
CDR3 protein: CASSLTPQALHF
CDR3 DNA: TGTGCCAGCAGCTTGACACCACAGGCCCTCCACTTT

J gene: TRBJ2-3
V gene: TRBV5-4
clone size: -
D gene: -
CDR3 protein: CASSWAEADTQYF
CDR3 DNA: TGTGCCAGCAGCTGGGCTGAAGCAGATACGCAGTATTTT

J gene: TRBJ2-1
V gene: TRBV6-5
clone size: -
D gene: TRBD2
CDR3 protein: CATRLAGRINEQFF
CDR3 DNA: TGTGCCACCAGACTAGCGGGAAGAATAAATGAGCAGTTCTTC

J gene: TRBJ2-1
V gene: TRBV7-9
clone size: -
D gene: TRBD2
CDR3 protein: CASSPSGTGNEQFF
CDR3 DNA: TGTGCCAGCAGCCCTAGCGGGACGGGTAATGAGCAGTTCTTC

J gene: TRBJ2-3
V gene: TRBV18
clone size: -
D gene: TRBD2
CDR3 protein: CASSLLAGVEDTQYF
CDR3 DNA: TGTGCCAGCTCACTACTAGCGGGAGTGGAAGATACGCAGTATTTT

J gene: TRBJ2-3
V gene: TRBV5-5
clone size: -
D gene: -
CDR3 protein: CASSFGSYWPDTQYF
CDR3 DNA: TGTGCCAGCAGCTTCGGCTCCTATTGGCCAGATACGCAGTATTTT

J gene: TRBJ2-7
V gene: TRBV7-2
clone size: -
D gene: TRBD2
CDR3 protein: CASSSRLAGGPSEQYF
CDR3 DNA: TGTGCCAGCAGCTCCCGACTAGCGGGAGGGCCTAGCGAGCAGTACTTC

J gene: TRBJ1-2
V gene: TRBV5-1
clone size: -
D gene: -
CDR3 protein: CASSLDGYGYTF
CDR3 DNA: TGCGCCAGCAGCCTTGACGGGTATGGCTACACCTTC

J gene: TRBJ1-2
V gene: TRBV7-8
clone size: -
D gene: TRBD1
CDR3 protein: CASSRTGGDGYTF
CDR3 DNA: TGTGCCAGCAGCCGGACAGGGGGCGATGGCTACACCTTC

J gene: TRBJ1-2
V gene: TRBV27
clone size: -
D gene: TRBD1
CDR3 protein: CASSTGVAGYTF
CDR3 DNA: TGTGCCAGCAGCACAGGGGTAGCTGGCTACACCTTC

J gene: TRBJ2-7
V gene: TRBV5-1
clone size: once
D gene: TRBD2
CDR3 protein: CASSLAFRAGGSSYEQYF
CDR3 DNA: TGCGCCAGCAGCTTGGCTTTTCGCGCGGGAGGAAGCTCCTACGAGCAGTACTTC